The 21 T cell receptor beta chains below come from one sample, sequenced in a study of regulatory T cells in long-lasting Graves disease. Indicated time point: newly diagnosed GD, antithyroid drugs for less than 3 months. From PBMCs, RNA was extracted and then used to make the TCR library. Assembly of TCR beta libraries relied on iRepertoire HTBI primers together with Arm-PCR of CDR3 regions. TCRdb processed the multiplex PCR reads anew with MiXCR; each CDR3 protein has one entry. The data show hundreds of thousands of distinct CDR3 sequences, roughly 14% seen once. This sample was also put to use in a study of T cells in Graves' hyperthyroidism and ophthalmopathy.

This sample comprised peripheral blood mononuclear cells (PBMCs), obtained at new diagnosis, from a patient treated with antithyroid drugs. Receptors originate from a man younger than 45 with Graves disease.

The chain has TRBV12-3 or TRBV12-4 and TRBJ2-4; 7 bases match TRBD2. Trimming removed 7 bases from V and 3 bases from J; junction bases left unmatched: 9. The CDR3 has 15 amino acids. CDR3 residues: CASTLGLGDKNIQYF. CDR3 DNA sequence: TGTGCCAGCACCCTCGGACTAGGTGACAAAAACATTCAGTACTTC.

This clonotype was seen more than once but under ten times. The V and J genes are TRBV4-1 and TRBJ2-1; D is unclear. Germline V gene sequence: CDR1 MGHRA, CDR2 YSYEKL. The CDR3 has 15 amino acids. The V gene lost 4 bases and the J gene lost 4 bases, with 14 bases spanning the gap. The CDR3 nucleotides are TGCGCCAGCAGCCGGCCCTCTGGCCTTTACAATGAGCAGTTCTTC. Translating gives CASSRPSGLYNEQFF.

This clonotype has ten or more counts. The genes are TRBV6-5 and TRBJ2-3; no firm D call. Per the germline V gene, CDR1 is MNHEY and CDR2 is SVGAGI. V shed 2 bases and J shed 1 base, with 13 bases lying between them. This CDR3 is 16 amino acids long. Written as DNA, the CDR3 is TGTGCCAGCAGTTACCGGGCGGCTTCGGGCACAGATACGCAGTATTTT. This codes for CASSYRAASGTDTQYF.

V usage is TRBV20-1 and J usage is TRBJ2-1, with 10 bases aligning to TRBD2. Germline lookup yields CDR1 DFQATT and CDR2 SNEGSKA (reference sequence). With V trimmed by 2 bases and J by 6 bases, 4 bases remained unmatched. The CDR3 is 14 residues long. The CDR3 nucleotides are TGCAGTGCTAGATCCAGCGGGAGGGGCAATGAGCAGTTCTTC. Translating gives CSARSSGRGNEQFF.

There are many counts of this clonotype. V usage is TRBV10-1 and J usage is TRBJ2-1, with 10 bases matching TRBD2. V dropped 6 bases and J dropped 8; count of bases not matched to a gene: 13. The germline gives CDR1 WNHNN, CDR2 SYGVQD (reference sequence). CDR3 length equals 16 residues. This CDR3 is CASRPIAGGLGDEQFF. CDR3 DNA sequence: TGCGCCAGCAGACCAATAGCGGGAGGCCTGGGGGATGAGCAGTTCTTC.

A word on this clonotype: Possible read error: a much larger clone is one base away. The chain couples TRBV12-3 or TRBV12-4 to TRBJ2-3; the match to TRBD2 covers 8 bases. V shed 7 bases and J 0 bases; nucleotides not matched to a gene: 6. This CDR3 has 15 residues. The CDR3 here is CASTDSSGSTDTQYF. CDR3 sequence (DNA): TGTGCCAGCACTGACTCTAGCGGGAGCACAGATACGCAGTATTTT.

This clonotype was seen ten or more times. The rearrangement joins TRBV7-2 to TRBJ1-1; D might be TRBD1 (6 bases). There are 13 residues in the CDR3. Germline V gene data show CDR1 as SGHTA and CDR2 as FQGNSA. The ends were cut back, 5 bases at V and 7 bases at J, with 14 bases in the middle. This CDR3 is CASSQLLQGEAFF. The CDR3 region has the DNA TGTGCCAGCAGCCAACTTTTACAGGGTGAAGCTTTCTTT. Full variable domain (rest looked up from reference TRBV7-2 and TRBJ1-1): GAGVSQSPSNKVTEKGKDVELRCDPISGHTALYWYRQSLGQGLEFLIYFQGNSAPDKSGLPSDRFSAERTGGSVSTLTIQRTQQEDSAVYLCASSQLLQGEAFFGQGTRLTVV.

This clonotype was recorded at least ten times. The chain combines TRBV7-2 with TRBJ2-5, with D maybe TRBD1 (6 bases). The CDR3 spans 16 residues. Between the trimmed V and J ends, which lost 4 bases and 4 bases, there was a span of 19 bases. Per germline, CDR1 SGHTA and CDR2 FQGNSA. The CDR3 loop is CASSSGTGRGGETQYF. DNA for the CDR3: TGTGCCAGCAGCTCCGGGACGGGCCGAGGGGGAGAGACCCAGTACTTC.

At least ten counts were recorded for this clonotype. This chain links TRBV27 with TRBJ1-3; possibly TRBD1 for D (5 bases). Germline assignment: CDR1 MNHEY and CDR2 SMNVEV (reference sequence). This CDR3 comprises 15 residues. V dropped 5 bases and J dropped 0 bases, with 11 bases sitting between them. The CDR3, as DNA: TGTGCCAGCAGTCCTGAGGGGCACTCTGGAAACACCATATATTTT. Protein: CASSPEGHSGNTIYF.

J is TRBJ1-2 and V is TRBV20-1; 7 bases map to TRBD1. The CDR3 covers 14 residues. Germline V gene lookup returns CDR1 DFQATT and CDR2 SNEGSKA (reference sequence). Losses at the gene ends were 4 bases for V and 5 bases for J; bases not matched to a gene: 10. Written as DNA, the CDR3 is TGCAGTGCTAAACGGGACAGTTGGGCGTATGGCTACACCTTC. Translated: CSAKRDSWAYGYTF.

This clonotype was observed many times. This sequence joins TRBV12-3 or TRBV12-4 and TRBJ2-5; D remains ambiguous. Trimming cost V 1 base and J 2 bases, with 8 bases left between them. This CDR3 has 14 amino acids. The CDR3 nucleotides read TGTGCCAGCAGTTTAGACATGGGACAAGAGACCCAGTACTTC. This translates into CASSLDMGQETQYF.

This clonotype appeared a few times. The CDR3 protein is CASSQDAGTYTF. The CDR3 DNA is TGCGCCAGCAGCCAAGACGCGGGTACCTACACCTTC. The chain combines TRBV4-1 with TRBJ1-2; D gene ambiguous. CDR3 length: 12 residues. Germline V gene lookup returns CDR1 MGHRA and CDR2 YSYEKL. With 0 bases removed from V and 10 bases from J, the gap between germline ends came to 9 bases.

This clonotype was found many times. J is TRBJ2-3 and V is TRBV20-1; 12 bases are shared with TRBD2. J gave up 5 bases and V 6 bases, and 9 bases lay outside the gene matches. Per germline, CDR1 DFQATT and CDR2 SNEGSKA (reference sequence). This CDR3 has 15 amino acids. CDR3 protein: CSAPTSGGWGDTQYF. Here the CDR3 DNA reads TGCAGTGCCCCGACTAGCGGGGGATGGGGAGATACGCAGTATTTT.

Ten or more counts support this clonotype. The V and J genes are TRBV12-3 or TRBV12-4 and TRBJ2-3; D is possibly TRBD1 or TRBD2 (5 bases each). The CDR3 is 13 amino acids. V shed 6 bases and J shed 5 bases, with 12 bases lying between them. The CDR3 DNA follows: TGTGCCAGCAGCCAGGGTGGGAGAGATACGCAGTATTTT. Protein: CASSQGGRDTQYF.

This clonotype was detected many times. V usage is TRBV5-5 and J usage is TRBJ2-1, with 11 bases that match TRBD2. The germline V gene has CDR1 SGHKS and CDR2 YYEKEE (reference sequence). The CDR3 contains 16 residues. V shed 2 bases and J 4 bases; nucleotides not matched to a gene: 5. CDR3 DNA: TGTGCCAGCAGCTTACTCGGGACTAGCGGATACAATGAGCAGTTCTTC. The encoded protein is CASSLLGTSGYNEQFF.

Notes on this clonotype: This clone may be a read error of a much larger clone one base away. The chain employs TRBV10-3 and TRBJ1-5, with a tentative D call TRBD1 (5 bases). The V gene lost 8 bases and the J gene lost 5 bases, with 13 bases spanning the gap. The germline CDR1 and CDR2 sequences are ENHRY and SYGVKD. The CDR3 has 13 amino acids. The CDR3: CAIADMSDQPQHF. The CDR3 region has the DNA TGTGCCATCGCGGACATGAGCGATCAGCCCCAGCATTTT.

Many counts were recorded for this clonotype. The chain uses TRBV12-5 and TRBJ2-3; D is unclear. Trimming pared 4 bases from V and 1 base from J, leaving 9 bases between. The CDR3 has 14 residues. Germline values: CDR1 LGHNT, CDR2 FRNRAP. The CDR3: CASGSGWGTDTQYF. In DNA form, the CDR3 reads TGTGCTAGTGGTTCTGGGTGGGGCACAGATACGCAGTATTTT.

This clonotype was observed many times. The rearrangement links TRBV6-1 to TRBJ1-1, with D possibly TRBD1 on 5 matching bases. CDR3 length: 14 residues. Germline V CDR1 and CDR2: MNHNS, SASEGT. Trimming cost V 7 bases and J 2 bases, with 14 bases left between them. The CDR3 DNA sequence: TGTGCCAGCAAGGAACGACAGCCCAACACTGAAGCTTTCTTT. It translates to CASKERQPNTEAFF.

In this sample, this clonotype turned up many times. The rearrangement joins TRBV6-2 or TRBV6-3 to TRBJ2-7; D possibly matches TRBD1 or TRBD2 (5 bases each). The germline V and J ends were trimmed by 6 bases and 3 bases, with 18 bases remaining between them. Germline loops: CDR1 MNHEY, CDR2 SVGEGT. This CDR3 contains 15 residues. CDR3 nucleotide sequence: TGTGCCAGCAGCTCCGGGCGAGGGACCTACTACGAGCAGTACTTC. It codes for CASSSGRGTYYEQYF.

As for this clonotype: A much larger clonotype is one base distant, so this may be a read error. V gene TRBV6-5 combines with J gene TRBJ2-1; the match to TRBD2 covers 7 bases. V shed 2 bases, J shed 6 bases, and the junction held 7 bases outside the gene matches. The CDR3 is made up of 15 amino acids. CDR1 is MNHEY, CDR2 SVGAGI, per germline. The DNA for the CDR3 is TGTGCCAGCAGTTACGAGGGAGGGGACTGCAATGAGCAGTTCTTC. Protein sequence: CASSYEGGDCNEQFF.

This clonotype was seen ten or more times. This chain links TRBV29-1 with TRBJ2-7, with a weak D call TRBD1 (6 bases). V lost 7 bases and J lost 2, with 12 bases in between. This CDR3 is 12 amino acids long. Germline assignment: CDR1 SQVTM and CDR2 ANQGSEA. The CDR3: CSATGPTYEQYF. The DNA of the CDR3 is TGCAGCGCGACAGGACCTACCTACGAGCAGTACTTC.